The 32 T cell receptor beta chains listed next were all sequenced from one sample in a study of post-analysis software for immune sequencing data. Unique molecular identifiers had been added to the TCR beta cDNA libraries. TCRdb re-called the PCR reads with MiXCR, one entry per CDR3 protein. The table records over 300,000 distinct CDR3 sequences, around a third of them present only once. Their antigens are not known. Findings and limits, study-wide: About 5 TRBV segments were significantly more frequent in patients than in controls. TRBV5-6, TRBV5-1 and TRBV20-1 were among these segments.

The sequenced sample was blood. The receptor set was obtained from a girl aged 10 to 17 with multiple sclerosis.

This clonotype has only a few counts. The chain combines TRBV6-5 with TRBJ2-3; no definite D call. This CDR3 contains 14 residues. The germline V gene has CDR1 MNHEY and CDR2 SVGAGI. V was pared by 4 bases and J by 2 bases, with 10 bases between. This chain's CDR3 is CASSSHSVTDTQYF. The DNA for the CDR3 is TGTGCCAGCAGTTCTCACTCGGTCACAGATACGCAGTATTTT.

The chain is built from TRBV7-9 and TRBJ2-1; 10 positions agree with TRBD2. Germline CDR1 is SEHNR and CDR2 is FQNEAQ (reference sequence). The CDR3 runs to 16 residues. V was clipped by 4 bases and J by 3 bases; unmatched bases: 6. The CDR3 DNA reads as TGTGCCAGCAGCTCTCTAGCGGGGGACAACTACAATGAGCAGTTCTTC. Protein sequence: CASSSLAGDNYNEQFF.

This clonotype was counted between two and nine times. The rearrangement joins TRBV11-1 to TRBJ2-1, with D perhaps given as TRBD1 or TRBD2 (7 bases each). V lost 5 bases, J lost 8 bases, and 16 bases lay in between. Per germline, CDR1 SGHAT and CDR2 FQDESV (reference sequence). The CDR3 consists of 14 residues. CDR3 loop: CASSLSRGGDEQFF. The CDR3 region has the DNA TGTGCCAGCAGCCTGAGCAGGGGGGGGGATGAGCAGTTCTTC.

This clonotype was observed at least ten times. The CDR3 DNA follows: TGCGCCAGCAGCTTGGTACCGGGGCCCGCCTACGAGCAGTACTTC. Its protein is CASSLVPGPAYEQYF. The rearrangement joins TRBV5-1 to TRBJ2-7; D is tentatively TRBD1 or TRBD2 (5 bases each). Germline CDR1 and CDR2: SGHRS and YFSETQ. V lost 0 bases and J lost 2, with 12 bases in between. The CDR3 is made up of 15 amino acids.

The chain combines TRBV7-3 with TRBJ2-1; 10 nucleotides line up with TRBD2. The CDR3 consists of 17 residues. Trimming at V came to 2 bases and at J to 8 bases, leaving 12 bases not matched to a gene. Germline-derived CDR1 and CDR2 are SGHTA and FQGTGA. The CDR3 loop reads CASSLYGSGGNFDEQFF. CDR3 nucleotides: TGTGCCAGCAGCTTATATGGTAGCGGGGGGAATTTCGATGAGCAGTTCTTC.

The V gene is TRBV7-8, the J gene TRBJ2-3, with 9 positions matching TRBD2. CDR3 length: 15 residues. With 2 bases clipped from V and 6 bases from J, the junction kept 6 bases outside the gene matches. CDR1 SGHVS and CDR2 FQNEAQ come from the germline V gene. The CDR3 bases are TGTGCCAGCAGCTTAAGGCGACTAGCGGCGGATACGCAGTATTTT. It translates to CASSLRRLAADTQYF.

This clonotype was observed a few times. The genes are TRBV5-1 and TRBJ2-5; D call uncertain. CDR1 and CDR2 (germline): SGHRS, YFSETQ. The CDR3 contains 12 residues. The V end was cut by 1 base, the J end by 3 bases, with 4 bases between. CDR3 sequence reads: CASSLQEETQYF. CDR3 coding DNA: TGCGCCAGCAGCTTGCAGGAAGAGACCCAGTACTTC.

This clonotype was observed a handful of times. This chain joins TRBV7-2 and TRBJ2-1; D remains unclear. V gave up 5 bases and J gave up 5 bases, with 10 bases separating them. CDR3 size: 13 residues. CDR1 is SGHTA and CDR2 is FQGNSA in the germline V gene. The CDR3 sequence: CASSLPPDNEQFF. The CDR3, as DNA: TGTGCCAGCAGCCTCCCCCCGGACAATGAGCAGTTCTTC.

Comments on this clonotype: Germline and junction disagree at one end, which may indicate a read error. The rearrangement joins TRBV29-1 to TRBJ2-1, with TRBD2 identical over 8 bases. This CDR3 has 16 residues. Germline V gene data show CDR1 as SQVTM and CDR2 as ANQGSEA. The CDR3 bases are TGCAGCGTTGAAGGGCCGGGGGGGATTCCCTACAGTGAGCAGTTCTTC. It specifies CSVEGPGGIPYSEQFF.

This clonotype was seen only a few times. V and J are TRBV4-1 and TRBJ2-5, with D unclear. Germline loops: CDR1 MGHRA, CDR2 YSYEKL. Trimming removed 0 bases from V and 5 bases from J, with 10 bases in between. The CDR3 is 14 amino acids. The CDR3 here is CASSQDGASETQYF. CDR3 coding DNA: TGCGCCAGCAGCCAAGATGGAGCTTCGGAGACCCAGTACTTC.

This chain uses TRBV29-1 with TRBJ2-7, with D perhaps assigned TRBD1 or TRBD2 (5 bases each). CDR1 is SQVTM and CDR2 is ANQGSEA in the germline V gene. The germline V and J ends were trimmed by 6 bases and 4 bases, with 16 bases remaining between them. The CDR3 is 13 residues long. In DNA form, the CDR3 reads TGCAGCGTCGAGGGACGGTGGGGTTACGAGCAGTACTTC. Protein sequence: CSVEGRWGYEQYF.

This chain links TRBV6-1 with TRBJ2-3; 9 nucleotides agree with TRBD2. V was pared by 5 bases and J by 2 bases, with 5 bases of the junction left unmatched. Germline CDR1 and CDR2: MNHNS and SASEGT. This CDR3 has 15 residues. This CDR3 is CASSRTSAYTDTQYF. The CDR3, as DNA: TGTGCCAGCAGTAGGACTAGCGCCTACACAGATACGCAGTATTTT.

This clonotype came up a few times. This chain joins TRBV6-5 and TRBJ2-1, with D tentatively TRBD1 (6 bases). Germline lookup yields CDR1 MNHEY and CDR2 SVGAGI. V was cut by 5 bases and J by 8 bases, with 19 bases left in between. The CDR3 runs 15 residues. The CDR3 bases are TGTGCCAGCAGTATACAGGGCGCCGGATATCATGAGCAGTTCTTC. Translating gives CASSIQGAGYHEQFF.

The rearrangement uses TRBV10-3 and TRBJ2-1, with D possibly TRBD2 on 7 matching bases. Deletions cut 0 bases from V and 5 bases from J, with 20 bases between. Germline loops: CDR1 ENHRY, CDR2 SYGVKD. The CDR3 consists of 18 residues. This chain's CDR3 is CAISESNTGGLSNNEQFF. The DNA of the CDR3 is TGTGCCATCAGTGAGTCTAATACCGGGGGGCTTAGTAACAATGAGCAGTTCTTC.

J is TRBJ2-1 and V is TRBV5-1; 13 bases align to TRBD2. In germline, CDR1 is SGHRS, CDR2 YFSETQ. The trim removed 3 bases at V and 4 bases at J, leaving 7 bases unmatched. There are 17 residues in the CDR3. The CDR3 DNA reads TGCGCCAGCAGCTCCAAAGGACTAGCGGGGGAGTACAATGAGCAGTTCTTC. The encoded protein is CASSSKGLAGEYNEQFF.

DNA for the CDR3: TGTGCCAGCAGTGAACGGGACAGGGGGACGCAGTATTTT. It translates to CASSERDRGTQYF. The gene calls are TRBV6-4 and TRBJ2-3; 11 bases agree with TRBD1. This CDR3 has 13 residues. Trimming took 3 bases from V and 9 from J; bases not matched to a gene: 2. Germline V gene lookup returns CDR1 MRHNA and CDR2 SNTAGT.

The DNA for the CDR3 is TGTGCCAGCAGCGTAGGGCAGAGCACAGATACGCAGTATTTT. This codes for CASSVGQSTDTQYF. V gene TRBV9 combines with J gene TRBJ2-3; D is undetermined. CDR3 size: 14 residues. The germline gives CDR1 SGDLS, CDR2 YYNGEE. V gave up 0 bases and J gave up 0 bases, with 5 bases separating them.

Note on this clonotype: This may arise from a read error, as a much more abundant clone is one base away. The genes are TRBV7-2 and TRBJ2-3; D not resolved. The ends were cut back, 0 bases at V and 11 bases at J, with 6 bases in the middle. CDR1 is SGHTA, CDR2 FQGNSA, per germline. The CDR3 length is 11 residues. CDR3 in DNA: TGTGCCAGCAGCTTAGCGGGGATGCAGTATTTT. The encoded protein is CASSLAGMQYF. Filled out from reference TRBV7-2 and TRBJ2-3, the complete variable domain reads GAGVSQSPSNKVTEKGKDVELRCDPISGHTALYWYRQSLGQGLEFLIYFQGNSAPDKSGLPSDRFSAERTGGSVSTLTIQRTQQEDSAVYLCASSLAGMQYFGPGTRLTVL.

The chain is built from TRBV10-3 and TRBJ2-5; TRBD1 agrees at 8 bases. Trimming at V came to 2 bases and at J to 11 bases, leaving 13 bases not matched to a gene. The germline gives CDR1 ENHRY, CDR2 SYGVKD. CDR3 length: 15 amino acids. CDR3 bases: TGTGCCATCAGTGAGCCAGGGGGCGCGAGGGATGAGCAGTACTTC. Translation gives CAISEPGGARDEQYF.

The CDR3 loop reads CASRRDGYNEKLFF. The CDR3 DNA follows: TGTGCCAGCAGGCGCGACGGCTATAATGAAAAACTGTTTTTT. This chain links TRBV21-1 with TRBJ1-4. TRBV21-1 is marked as a pseudogene. The CDR3 is made up of 14 amino acids.

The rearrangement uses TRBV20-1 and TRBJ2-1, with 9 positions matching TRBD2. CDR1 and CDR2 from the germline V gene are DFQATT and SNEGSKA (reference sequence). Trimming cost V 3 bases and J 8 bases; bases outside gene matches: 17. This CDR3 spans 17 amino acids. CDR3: CSASPNGWRGGFDEQFF. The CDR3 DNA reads TGCAGTGCTAGTCCCAACGGGTGGCGGGGGGGTTTCGATGAGCAGTTCTTC.

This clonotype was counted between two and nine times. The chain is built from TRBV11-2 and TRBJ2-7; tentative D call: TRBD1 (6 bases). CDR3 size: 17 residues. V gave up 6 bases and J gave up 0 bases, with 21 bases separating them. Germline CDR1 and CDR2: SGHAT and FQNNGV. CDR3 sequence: CASRGRTELTNSYEQYF. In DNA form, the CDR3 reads TGTGCCAGCAGGGGACGGACAGAACTAACCAACTCCTACGAGCAGTACTTC.

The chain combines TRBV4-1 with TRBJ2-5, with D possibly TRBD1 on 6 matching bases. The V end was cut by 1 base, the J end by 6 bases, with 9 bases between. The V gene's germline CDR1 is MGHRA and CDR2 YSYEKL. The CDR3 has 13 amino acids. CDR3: CASSQAGVKTQYF. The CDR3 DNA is TGCGCCAGCAGCCAAGCAGGGGTGAAGACCCAGTACTTC.

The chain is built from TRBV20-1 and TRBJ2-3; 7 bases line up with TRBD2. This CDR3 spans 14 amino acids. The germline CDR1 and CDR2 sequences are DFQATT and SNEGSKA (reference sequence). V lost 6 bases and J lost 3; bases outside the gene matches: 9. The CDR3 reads CSAERAGRTDTQYF. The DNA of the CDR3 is TGCAGTGCCGAACGAGCGGGGAGAACAGATACGCAGTATTTT.

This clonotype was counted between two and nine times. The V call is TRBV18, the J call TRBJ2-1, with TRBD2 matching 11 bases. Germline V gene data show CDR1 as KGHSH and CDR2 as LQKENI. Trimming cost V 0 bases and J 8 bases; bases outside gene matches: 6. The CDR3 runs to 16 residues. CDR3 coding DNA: TGTGCCAGCTCACCACCCCTAGCGGGGGGAATAGATGAGCAGTTCTTC. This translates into CASSPPLAGGIDEQFF.

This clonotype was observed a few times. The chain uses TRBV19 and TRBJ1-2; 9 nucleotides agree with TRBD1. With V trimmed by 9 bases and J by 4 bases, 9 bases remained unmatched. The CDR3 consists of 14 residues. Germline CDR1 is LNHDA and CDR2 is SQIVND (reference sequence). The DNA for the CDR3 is TGTGCCAGCTTCGACAGGGGGGACCTCTATGGCTACACCTTC. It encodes CASFDRGDLYGYTF. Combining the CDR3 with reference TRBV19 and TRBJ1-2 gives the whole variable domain DGGITQSPKYLFRKEGQNVTLSCEQNLNHDAMYWYRQDPGQGLRLIYYSQIVNDFQKGDIAEGYSVSREKKESFPLTVTSAQKNPTAFYLCASFDRGDLYGYTFGSGTRLTVV.

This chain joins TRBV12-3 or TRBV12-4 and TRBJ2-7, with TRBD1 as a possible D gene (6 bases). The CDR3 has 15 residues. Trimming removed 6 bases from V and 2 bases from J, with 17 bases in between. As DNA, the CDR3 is TGTGCCAGCAGGCCCCAGGGGACCGAAACCTACGAGCAGTACTTC. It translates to CASRPQGTETYEQYF.

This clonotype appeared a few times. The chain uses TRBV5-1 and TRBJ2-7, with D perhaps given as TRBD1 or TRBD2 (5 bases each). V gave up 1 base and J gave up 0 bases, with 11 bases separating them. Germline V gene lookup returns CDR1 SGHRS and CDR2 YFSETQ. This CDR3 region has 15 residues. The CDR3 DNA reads TGCGCCAGCAGCTTGACGGGGCTAACCTCCTACGAGCAGTACTTC. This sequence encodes CASSLTGLTSYEQYF.

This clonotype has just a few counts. CDR3 sequence reads: CASRRVSEEQYF. CDR3 sequence (DNA): TGTGCCAGCCGCCGGGTGTCAGAGGAGCAGTACTTC. This sequence joins TRBV6-2 or TRBV6-3 and TRBJ2-7; D is ambiguous. Trimming cost V 8 bases and J 7 bases, with 15 bases left between them. Germline loops: CDR1 MNHEY, CDR2 SVGEGT. The CDR3 sequence is 12 residues long.

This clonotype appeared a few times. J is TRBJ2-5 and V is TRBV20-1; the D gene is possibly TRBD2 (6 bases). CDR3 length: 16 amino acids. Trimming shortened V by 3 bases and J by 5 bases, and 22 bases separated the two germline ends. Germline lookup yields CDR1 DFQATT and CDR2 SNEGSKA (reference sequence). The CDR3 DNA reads TGCAGTGCTAGCCCCCCCTTGATCTGGAGCGGGGAGACCCAGTACTTC. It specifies CSASPPLIWSGETQYF.

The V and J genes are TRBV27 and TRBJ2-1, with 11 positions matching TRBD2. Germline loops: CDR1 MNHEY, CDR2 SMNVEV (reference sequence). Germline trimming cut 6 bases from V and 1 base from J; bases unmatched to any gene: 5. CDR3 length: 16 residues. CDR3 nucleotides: TGTGCCAGCAGCCCTCTAGCGGGGGGATCCTACAATGAGCAGTTCTTC. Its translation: CASSPLAGGSYNEQFF.

The CDR3, as DNA: TGTGCCAGCAACCTAAACCGGAGGCAGGGGAGACAGGGGCAGAATGGCTACACCTTC. Residues: CASNLNRRQGRQGQNGYTF. V is TRBV6-1 and J is TRBJ1-2; 8 bases match TRBD1. The CDR3 runs to 19 residues. Trimming took 7 bases from V and 6 from J; bases not matched to a gene: 25. Germline CDR1 MNHNS, CDR2 SASEGT.